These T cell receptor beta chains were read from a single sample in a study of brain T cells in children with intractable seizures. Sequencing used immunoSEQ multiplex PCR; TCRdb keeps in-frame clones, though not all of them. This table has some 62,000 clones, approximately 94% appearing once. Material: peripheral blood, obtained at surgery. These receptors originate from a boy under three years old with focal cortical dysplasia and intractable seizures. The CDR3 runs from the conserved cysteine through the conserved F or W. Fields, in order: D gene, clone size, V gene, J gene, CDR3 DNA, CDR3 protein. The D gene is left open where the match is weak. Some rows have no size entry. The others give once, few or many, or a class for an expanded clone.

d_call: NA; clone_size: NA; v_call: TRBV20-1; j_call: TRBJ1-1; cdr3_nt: TGCAGTGCCCAGTCCAGGACTGAAGCTTTCTTT; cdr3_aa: CSAQSRTEAFF
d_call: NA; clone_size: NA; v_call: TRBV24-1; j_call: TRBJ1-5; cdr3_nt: TGTGCCACCTCAGGGAACAATCAGCCCCAGCATTTT; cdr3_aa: CATSGNNQPQHF
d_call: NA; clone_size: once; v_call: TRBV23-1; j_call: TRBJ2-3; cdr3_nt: TGCGCCAGCAGTCAATTTATTCTTCGGGTCGTCCGCCCCAAACTAAATCACACAGATACGCAGTATTTT; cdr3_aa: CASSQFILRVVRPKLNHTDTQYF
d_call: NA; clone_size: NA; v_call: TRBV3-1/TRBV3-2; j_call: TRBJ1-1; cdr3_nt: TGTGCCAGCACCCGTCAGGGGCGTCACACTGAAGCTTTCTTT; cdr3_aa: CASTRQGRHTEAFF
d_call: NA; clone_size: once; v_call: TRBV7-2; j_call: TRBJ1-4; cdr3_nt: TGTGCCAGCAGCTTAGACGGATGGGGAAATGAAAAACTGTTTTTT; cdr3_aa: CASSLDGWGNEKLFF
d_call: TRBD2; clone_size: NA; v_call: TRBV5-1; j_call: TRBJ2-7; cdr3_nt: TGCGCCAGCAGCTTGGAAGGGCTAGCGGGAGCCGAGCAGTACTTC; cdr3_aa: CASSLEGLAGAEQYF
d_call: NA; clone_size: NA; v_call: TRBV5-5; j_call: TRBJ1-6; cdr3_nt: TGTGCCAGCAGCTTGGTGCGAGGGTTTGTTTCACCCCTCCACTTT; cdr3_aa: CASSLVRGFVSPLHF
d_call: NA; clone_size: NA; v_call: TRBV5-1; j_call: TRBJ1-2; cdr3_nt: TGCGCCAGCAGCTTGGTTCCGGGGCAGTATGGCTACACCTTC; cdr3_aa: CASSLVPGQYGYTF
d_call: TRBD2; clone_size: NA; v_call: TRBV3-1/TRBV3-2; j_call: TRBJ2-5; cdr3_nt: TGTGCCAGCAGCGAACAAACTAGCGGGGCACAAGAGACCCAGTACTTC; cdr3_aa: CASSEQTSGAQETQYF
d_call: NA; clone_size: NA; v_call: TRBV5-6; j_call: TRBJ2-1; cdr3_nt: TGTGCCAGCAGGGTTACTAGCTCCTACAATGAGCAGTTCTTC; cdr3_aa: CASRVTSSYNEQFF
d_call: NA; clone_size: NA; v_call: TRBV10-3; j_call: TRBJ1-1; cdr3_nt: TGTGCCATCAGTGAGTCGCCAGGGTGGGGGAACACTGAAGCTTTCTTT; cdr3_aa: CAISESPGWGNTEAFF
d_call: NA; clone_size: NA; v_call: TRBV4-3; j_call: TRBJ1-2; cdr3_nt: TGCGCCAGCAGCCAAGATCCAGTCTATGGCTACACCTTC; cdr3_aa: CASSQDPVYGYTF
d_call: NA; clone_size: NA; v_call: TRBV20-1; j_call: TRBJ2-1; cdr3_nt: TGCAGTGCTAATGAGCAGTTCTTC; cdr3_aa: CSANEQFF
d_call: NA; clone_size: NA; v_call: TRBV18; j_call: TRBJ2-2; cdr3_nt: TGTGCCAGCTCACCGGGACCCCCGGGCACCGGGGAGCTGTTTTTT; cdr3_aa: CASSPGPPGTGELFF
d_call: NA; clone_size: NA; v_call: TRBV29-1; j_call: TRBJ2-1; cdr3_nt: TGCAGCGTTGCCTGGGGGGCTTACAATGAGCAGTTCTTC; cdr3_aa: CSVAWGAYNEQFF
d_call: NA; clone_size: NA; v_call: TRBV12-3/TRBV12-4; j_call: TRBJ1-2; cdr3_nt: TGTGCCAGCAGTTTAAAGGTCTATGGCTACACCTTC; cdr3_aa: CASSLKVYGYTF
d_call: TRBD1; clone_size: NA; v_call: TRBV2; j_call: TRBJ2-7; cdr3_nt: TGTGCCAGCAGTGGGGACAGCCGATACGAGCAGTACTTC; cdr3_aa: CASSGDSRYEQYF
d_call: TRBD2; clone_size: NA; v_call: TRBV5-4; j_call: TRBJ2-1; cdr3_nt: TGTGCCAGCAGCTTGGCGCTAGCGGGCCCCAATGAGCAGTTCTTC; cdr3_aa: CASSLALAGPNEQFF
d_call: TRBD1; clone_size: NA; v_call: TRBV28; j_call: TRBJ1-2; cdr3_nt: TGTGCCAGCAGTTTAGGGGACAGCCTCCCCTATGGCTACACCTTC; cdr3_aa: CASSLGDSLPYGYTF
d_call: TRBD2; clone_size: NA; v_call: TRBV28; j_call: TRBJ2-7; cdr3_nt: TGTGCCAGCAGAGGCAGGGGGCAACTAGCGGGAGGTTTCGAGCAGTACTTC; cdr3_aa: CASRGRGQLAGGFEQYF
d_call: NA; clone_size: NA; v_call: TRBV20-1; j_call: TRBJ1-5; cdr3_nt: TGCAGTGCTAGTTTGGGACCCAATCAGCCCCAGCATTTT; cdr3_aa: CSASLGPNQPQHF
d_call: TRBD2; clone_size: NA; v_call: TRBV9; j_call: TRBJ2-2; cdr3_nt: TGTGCCAGCAGCCCCTACCGACTAGCGGGAGCTTCCGGGGAGCTGTTTTTT; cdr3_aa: CASSPYRLAGASGELFF
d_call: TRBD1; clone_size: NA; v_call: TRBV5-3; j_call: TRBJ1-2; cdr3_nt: TGTGCCAGAAGCTTGGACAGGGGAGATGGCTACACCTTC; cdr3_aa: CARSLDRGDGYTF
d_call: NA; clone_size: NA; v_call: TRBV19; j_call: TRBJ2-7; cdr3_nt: TGTGCCAGTATGCCGGGGTTCGGCTACGAGCAGTACTTC; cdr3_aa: CASMPGFGYEQYF
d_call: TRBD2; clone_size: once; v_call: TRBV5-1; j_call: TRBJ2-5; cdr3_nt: TGCGCCAGCAGCTTGGGCCTAGCGGGGAAACAAGAGACCCAGTACTTC; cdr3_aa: CASSLGLAGKQETQYF
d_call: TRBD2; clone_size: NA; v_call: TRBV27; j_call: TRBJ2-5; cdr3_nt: TGTGCCAGCAGCCTAGCGGGGGGTTTTGAGACCCAGTACTTC; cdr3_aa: CASSLAGGFETQYF
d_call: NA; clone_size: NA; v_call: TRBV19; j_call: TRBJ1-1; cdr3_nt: TGTGCCAGTAGTATGGCAGGGGCGGACACTGAAGCTTTCTTT; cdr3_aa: CASSMAGADTEAFF
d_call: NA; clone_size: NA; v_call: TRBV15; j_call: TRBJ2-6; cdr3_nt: TGTGCCACCAGCTCTTCATATAAGGTATACTCTGGGGCCAACGTCCTGACTTTC; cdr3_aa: CATSSSYKVYSGANVLTF
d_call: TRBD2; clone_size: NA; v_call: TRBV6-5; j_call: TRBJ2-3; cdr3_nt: TGTGCCAGCAGGCGGGGGACCACAGATACGCAGTATTTT; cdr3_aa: CASRRGTTDTQYF
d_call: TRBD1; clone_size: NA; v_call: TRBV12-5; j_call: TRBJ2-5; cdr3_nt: TGTGCTAGTGGTTTGGTACTAGGGGACAGGGGTTGGGAGACCCAGTACTTC; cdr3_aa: CASGLVLGDRGWETQYF
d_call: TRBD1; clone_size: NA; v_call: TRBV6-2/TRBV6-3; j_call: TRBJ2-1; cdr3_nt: TGTGCCAGCAGTTACCCGGGACAGCCCAATGAGCAGTTCTTC; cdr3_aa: CASSYPGQPNEQFF
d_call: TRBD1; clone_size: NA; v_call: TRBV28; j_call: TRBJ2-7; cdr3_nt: TGTGCCAGCAGCCCTCACAGGGGAGAGCAGTACTTC; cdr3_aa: CASSPHRGEQYF
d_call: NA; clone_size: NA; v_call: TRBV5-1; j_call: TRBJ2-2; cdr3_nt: TGCGCCAGCAGCTTGATGGCAGGCTTTTCCGGGGAGCTGTTTTTT; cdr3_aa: CASSLMAGFSGELFF
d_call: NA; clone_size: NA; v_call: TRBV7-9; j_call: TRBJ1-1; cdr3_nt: TGTGCCAGCAGCTCCGGGGACCGAGTGTTCATGAACACTGAAGCTTTCTTT; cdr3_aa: CASSSGDRVFMNTEAFF
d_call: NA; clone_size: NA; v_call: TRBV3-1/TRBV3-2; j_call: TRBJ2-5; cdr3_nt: TGTGCCAGCAGCTCCCTGTCTGGAAAAGAGACCCAGTACTTC; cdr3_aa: CASSSLSGKETQYF
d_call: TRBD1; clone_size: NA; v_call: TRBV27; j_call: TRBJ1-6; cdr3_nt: TGTGCCAGCAGTGGGGACAGGGCGTATTCACCCCTCCACTTT; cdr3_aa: CASSGDRAYSPLHF
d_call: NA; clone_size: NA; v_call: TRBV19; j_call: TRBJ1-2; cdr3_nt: TGTGCCAGTAGTATACGGTCCACAGCTTATGGCTACACCTTC; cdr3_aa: CASSIRSTAYGYTF
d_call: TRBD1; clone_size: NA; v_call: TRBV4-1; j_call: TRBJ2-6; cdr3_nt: TGCGCCAGCAGTAGAACAGGGGGACTGAGCTCTGGGGCCAACGTCCTGACTTTC; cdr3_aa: CASSRTGGLSSGANVLTF
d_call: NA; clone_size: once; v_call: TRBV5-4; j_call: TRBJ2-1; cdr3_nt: TGTGCCAGCAGCTTGGATAGGGGCCCGTACAATGAGCAGTTCTTC; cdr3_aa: CASSLDRGPYNEQFF
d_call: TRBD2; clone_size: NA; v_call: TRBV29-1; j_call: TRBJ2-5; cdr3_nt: TGCAGCGTTGCGGTCGGGGGGGCGGAGACCCAGTACTTC; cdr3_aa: CSVAVGGAETQYF
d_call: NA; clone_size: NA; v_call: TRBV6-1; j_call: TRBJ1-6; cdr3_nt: TGTGCCAGCAGTGAAGCCGGCGGGGCACCCCAGTGGGCTAATTCACCCCTCCACTTT; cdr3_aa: CASSEAGGAPQWANSPLHF
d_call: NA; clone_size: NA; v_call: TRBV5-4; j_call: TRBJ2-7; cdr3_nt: TGTGCCAGCAGCTCTCGCCAGGGGAGTTCCTACGAGCAGTACTTC; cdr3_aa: CASSSRQGSSYEQYF
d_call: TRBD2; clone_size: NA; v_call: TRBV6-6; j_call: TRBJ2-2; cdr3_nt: TGTGCCAGCAGCCCCCGGGGGGGGGTTAACACCGGGGAGCTGTTTTTT; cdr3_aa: CASSPRGGVNTGELFF